This TCR beta chain was sequenced in a study of shared clonotypes between healthy human individuals. Selected positively for CCR7 and CD45RO-negative, naive CD8 cells excluded terminally differentiated effector memory CD45RA+ cells. CDR1 and CDR2 from the germline V gene are SEHNR and FQNEAQ (reference sequence). The CDR3 has 16 residues. With 4 bases removed from V and 1 base from J, the gap between germline ends came to 17 bases. At the deep level, the assay was run. Assay: immunoSEQ multiplex PCR; the TCRdb copy retains only in-frame clones and omits some. Here the sample spans roughly 2.1 million clones, about 93% being singletons.

V gene TRBV7-9 combines with J gene TRBJ2-7, with TRBD2 as a possible D gene (5 bases). Sequencing was done on a sample of naive CD8+ T cells from PBMCs. This clonotype was obtained from a man between 18 and 35 years old in good health. Some clones in this sample may be carry-over from other donors' samples. As DNA, the CDR3 is TGTGCCAGCAGCTCAATCGGCAACACGGGGTCCTACGAGCAGTACTTC. Encoded protein: CASSSIGNTGSYEQYF. The variable domain in full, with the rest retrieved from reference TRBV7-9 and TRBJ2-7, is DTGVSQNPRHKITKRGQNVTFRCDPISEHNRLYWYRQTLGQGPEFLTYFQNEAQLEKSRLLSDRFSAERPKGSFSTLEIQRTEQGDSAMYLCASSSIGNTGSYEQYFGPGTRLTVT.